Below are 11 T cell receptor beta chains sequenced from a single sample in a study of shared clonotypes between healthy human individuals (dated by TCRdb to the early 2020s). Library preparation employed the immunoSEQ multiplex PCR assay. TCRdb stores this immuneACCESS table with in-frame sequences only. Part of the clones is absent; in the studies checked, under half of the shortfall reflects unresolved V genes, and no reason is known for the rest. The sample table contains roughly 1,000,000 clones; only one count was recorded for more than 75% of them. The ten largest clones take up about 0.52% of the sample. Input material: memory CD4+ T cells from PBMCs. This sample's cell subset or site label indicates: CD45RA-negative fraction. These receptor sequences come from a man aged 18 to 29 in good health. Some clones in this sample may be carry-over from other donors' samples.

The rearrangement links TRBV5-1 to TRBJ2-1; 13 bases map to TRBD2. Germline lookup yields CDR1 SGHRS and CDR2 YFSETQ. The CDR3 is 15 amino acids. With V trimmed by 4 bases and J by 10 bases, 8 bases remained unmatched. The CDR3: CASSPGTSGEGEQFF. In DNA form, the CDR3 reads TGCGCCAGCAGCCCCGGGACTAGCGGGGAGGGGGAGCAGTTCTTC.

The rearrangement uses TRBV2 and TRBJ2-2, with TRBD1 as a possible D gene (6 bases). V lost 3 bases to trimming and J lost 5 bases, with 13 bases between them. Germline CDR1 and CDR2: SNHLY and FYNNEI. The CDR3 covers 15 residues. For the CDR3, the DNA is TGTGCCAGCAGTGAGCAGGGGCAGGAAACCGGGGAGCTGTTTTTT. This encodes CASSEQGQETGELFF.

V gene TRBV19 combines with J gene TRBJ1-1, with 8 nucleotides matching TRBD1. The germline gives CDR1 LNHDA, CDR2 SQIVND (reference sequence). The CDR3 is 16 residues long. The trim removed 4 bases at V and 7 bases at J, leaving 14 bases unmatched. This chain's CDR3 is CASSKGRGQGRDEAFF. In DNA form, the CDR3 reads TGTGCCAGTAGTAAGGGCAGGGGGCAAGGAAGGGATGAAGCTTTCTTT. The variable domain in full, with the rest retrieved from reference TRBV19 and TRBJ1-1, is DGGITQSPKYLFRKEGQNVTLSCEQNLNHDAMYWYRQDPGQGLRLIYYSQIVNDFQKGDIAEGYSVSREKKESFPLTVTSAQKNPTAFYLCASSKGRGQGRDEAFFGQGTRLTVV.

This chain uses TRBV5-6 with TRBJ2-7; D not resolved. V shed 4 bases and J shed 3 bases, with 17 bases lying between them. Germline V gene data show CDR1 as SGHDT and CDR2 as YYEEEE. The CDR3 spans 15 residues. The CDR3 loop is CASSLQMTISYEQYF. CDR3 DNA: TGTGCCAGCAGCCTCCAGATGACCATTAGCTACGAGCAGTACTTC.

The V and J genes are TRBV28 and TRBJ2-1, with 7 bases identical to TRBD2. The CDR3 totals 15 residues. Germline loops: CDR1 MDHEN, CDR2 SYDVKM. V gave up 10 bases and J gave up 4 bases; unmatched junction bases: 13. The CDR3 bases are TGTGCCACCAACAAGTTCAGCGGGACGTACAATGAGCAGTTCTTC. Its translation is CATNKFSGTYNEQFF.

The gene calls are TRBV5-1 and TRBJ2-5, with TRBD2 matching over 12 bases. In germline, CDR1 is SGHRS, CDR2 YFSETQ. The CDR3 loop spans 15 amino acids. V shed 5 bases and J 5 bases; nucleotides not matched to a gene: 7. The CDR3 here is CASRSTSGRVETQYF. Written as DNA, the CDR3 is TGCGCCAGCAGATCGACTAGCGGGAGAGTGGAGACCCAGTACTTC.

Worth noting for this clone: A much larger clone is a single base away; this may be a read error. Within the sample, other DNA sequences also encode this same CDR3. The chain carries TRBV4-2 and TRBJ2-1; D unresolved. This CDR3 is 13 amino acids long. Germline CDR1 is LGHNA and CDR2 is YNFKEQ. V shed 0 bases and J shed 3 bases, with 3 bases lying between them. CDR3 sequence (DNA): TGTGCCAGCAGCCAAGACCTCTACAATGAGCAGTTCTTC. It specifies CASSQDLYNEQFF.

The chain links TRBV6-1 to TRBJ2-7; a weak D match, TRBD1 (6 bases). V was pared by 7 bases and J by 1 base, with 11 bases between. In germline, CDR1 is MNHNS, CDR2 SASEGT. The CDR3 is made up of 13 amino acids. The CDR3 DNA follows: TGTGCCAGCACCAAGGGGGAATCCTACGAGCAGTACTTC. Amino acid sequence: CASTKGESYEQYF.

The rearrangement joins TRBV28 to TRBJ2-1; TRBD1 is a possible D gene (5 bases). Trimming pared 6 bases from V and 3 bases from J, leaving 9 bases between. The CDR3 spans 13 residues. Germline CDR1 is MDHEN and CDR2 is SYDVKM. The chain's CDR3 is CASRGQSYNEQFF. The CDR3 nucleotides are TGTGCCAGCAGGGGGCAGAGCTACAATGAGCAGTTCTTC.

The CDR3 nucleotides read TGTGCCAGCTCCGACGGGAGGGGGGCTACAGATACGCAGTATTTT. Translated, it gives CASSDGRGATDTQYF. The chain joins TRBV18 to TRBJ2-3, with 8 bases fitting TRBD2. The germline V gene encodes CDR1 KGHSH and CDR2 LQKENI. V was pared by 6 bases and J by 3 bases, with 8 bases of the junction left unmatched. This CDR3 is built from 15 residues.

The chain uses TRBV5-4 and TRBJ2-3; 8 nucleotides match TRBD2. CDR1 and CDR2 from the germline V gene are SGHNT and YYREEE (reference sequence). V shed 4 bases and J 0 bases; nucleotides not matched to a gene: 7. The CDR3 runs 16 residues. The DNA for the CDR3 is TGTGCCAGCAGCCCCATAGCGGGGCAAAGCACAGATACGCAGTATTTT. Its protein is CASSPIAGQSTDTQYF.